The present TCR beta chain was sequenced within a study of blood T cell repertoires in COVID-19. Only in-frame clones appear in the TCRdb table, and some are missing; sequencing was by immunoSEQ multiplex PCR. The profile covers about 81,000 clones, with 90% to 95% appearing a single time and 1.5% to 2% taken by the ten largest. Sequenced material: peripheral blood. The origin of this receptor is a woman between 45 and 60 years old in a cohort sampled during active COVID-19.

The CDR3 DNA sequence: TGTGCCACCAGTGATTTCGACAGGGACGGCGGGGAGCTGTTTTTT. It translates to CATSDFDRDGGELFF. The chain links TRBV24-1 to TRBJ2-2, with 7 bases aligning to TRBD1. Per the germline V gene, CDR1 is KGHDR and CDR2 is SFDVKD. The CDR3 consists of 15 residues. V lost 1 base to trimming and J lost 7 bases; unmatched junction nucleotides: 5.